These 20 T cell receptor beta chains were sequenced from one sample in a study of blood T cell repertoires in COVID-19. The repertoire was sequenced with immunoSEQ multiplex PCR; TCRdb's copy has only in-frame clones and lacks some. The table shows roughly 330,000 clones, with more than 75% occurring only once. The specimen was PBMCs or T cells enriched from blood (not recorded which). These receptor sequences come from a young woman who had recovered from COVID-19.

The chain carries TRBV5-1 and TRBJ2-5, with 8 bases fitting TRBD2. CDR3 length equals 15 residues. CDR1 is SGHRS and CDR2 is YFSETQ in the germline V gene. Trimming removed 4 bases from V and 1 base from J; junction bases left unmatched: 6. CDR3 sequence (DNA): TGCGCCAGCAGCCGCAAGGCGGGGGGCCAAGAGACCCAGTACTTC. It specifies CASSRKAGGQETQYF.

This clone was seen only once. The rearrangement uses TRBV27 and TRBJ1-2; TRBD1 matches at 9 bases. Trimming took 6 bases from V and 7 from J; bases not matched to a gene: 15. CDR1 and CDR2 from the germline V gene are MNHEY and SMNVEV (reference sequence). The CDR3 is made up of 16 amino acids. Here the CDR3 DNA reads TGTGCCAGCAGGAAGGGGGACAGGGTAGTCGTGGGTGGCTACACCTTC. Encoded protein: CASRKGDRVVVGGYTF.

There are many counts of this clone. The rearrangement uses TRBV4-2 and TRBJ2-7; D possibly corresponds to TRBD2 (6 bases). Germline loops: CDR1 LGHNA, CDR2 YNFKEQ. The CDR3 runs 14 residues. The germline V and J ends were trimmed by 0 bases and 5 bases, with 11 bases remaining between them. CDR3: CASSQDGGADEQYF. In nucleotides, the CDR3 is TGTGCCAGCAGCCAAGATGGCGGGGCGGACGAGCAGTACTTC.

The gene calls are TRBV11-2 and TRBJ1-3; TRBD1 matches at 8 bases. The CDR3 has 17 amino acids. The germline V gene has CDR1 SGHAT and CDR2 FQNNGV. V was pared by 5 bases and J by 5 bases, with 14 bases of the junction left unmatched. This CDR3 is CASSVELTGEGRNTIYF. The CDR3 DNA reads as TGTGCCAGCAGCGTCGAACTGACAGGGGAGGGGAGAAACACCATATATTTT.

This chain uses TRBV5-4 with TRBJ2-5, with TRBD1 as a possible D gene (7 bases). The CDR3 sequence is 15 residues long. In germline, CDR1 is SGHNT, CDR2 YYREEE (reference sequence). V lost 4 bases to trimming and J lost 3 bases, with 16 bases between them. DNA for the CDR3: TGTGCCAGCAGCCACAAGGCAGGGGGGAAAGAGACCCAGTACTTC. This encodes CASSHKAGGKETQYF.

The chain has TRBV18 and TRBJ1-1; D not certain. Germline loops: CDR1 KGHSH, CDR2 LQKENI. The germline V and J ends were trimmed by 3 bases and 7 bases, with 9 bases remaining between them. The CDR3 has 12 residues. CDR3 coding DNA: TGTGCCAGCTCACCTCAAGGAGGTGAAGCTTTCTTT. This sequence encodes CASSPQGGEAFF.

The chain recombines TRBV24-1 with TRBJ2-1, with D tentatively TRBD2 (7 bases). CDR3 size: 14 residues. Trimming removed 6 bases from V and 6 bases from J, with 14 bases in between. From germline, CDR1 is KGHDR and CDR2 SFDVKD. The CDR3 here is CATSRGAGANEQFF. The CDR3 bases are TGTGCCACCAGTCGGGGGGCGGGGGCCAATGAGCAGTTCTTC.

The chain uses TRBV2 and TRBJ2-7; 10 bases fit TRBD1. Germline trimming cut 8 bases from V and 1 base from J; bases unmatched to any gene: 2. This CDR3 has 13 amino acids. Germline CDR1 and CDR2: SNHLY and FYNNEI. The CDR3 spells CASGGQGSYEQYF. The CDR3 coding sequence is TGTGCCAGCGGGGGACAGGGGTCCTACGAGCAGTACTTC.

The chain carries TRBV6-6 and TRBJ2-1; 8 bases align to TRBD1. Looked up from germline, CDR1 is MNHNY and CDR2 is SVGAGI (reference sequence). This CDR3 comprises 19 residues. With 5 bases clipped from V and 0 bases from J, the junction kept 15 bases outside the gene matches. The CDR3 here is CASSPRDRFLGGSYNEQFF. CDR3 nucleotide sequence: TGTGCCAGCAGTCCCCGGGACAGGTTCCTCGGCGGCTCCTACAATGAGCAGTTCTTC.

The J gene is TRBJ2-7, the V gene TRBV3-1 (or the pseudogene TRBV3-2), with TRBD1 identical over 10 bases. CDR1 LGHDT and CDR2 YNNKEL come from the germline V gene (reference sequence). The CDR3 contains 14 residues. Trimming cost V 1 base and J 3 bases; bases outside gene matches: 0. The CDR3 DNA reads TGTGCCAGCAGCCAAGGGACAGGGGGCTACGAGCAGTACTTC. Protein product: CASSQGTGGYEQYF.

The chain is built from TRBV11-2 and TRBJ1-3, with D hard to call. V lost 5 bases, J lost 0 bases, and 11 bases lay in between. The CDR3 extends over 15 amino acids. The V gene's germline CDR1 is SGHAT and CDR2 FQNNGV. CDR3: CASSPRGYSGNTIYF. CDR3 in DNA: TGTGCCAGCAGCCCACGGGGATACTCTGGAAACACCATATATTTT.

The CDR3 protein is CASSPGQGPFYGYTF. DNA for the CDR3: TGCGCCAGCAGCCCGGGACAGGGGCCTTTCTATGGCTACACCTTC. The V gene is TRBV4-1, the J gene TRBJ1-2, with 10 positions matching TRBD1. Germline CDR1 reads MGHRA; CDR2 reads YSYEKL. The CDR3 is 15 amino acids. V trimming: 4 bases; J trimming: 4 bases; junction bases outside the gene matches: 6.

This sequence joins TRBV21-1 and TRBJ2-5; the D segment call TRBD1 is taken from the table without a DNA check. TRBV21-1 is a documented pseudogene. The CDR3 has 15 amino acids. The CDR3 coding sequence is TGTGCCAGCACAACAGGGGCGGGTAAAGGAGAGACCCAGTACTTC. This translates into CASTTGAGKGETQYF.

This chain uses TRBV5-6 with TRBJ1-5, with D perhaps TRBD1 (5 bases). V was clipped by 3 bases and J by 6 bases, with 13 bases between them. Germline lookup yields CDR1 SGHDT and CDR2 YYEEEE. The CDR3 is 14 amino acids. The CDR3: CASSWGGVGQPQHF. The CDR3 bases are TGTGCCAGCAGCTGGGGGGGTGTGGGTCAGCCCCAGCATTTT. Combining the CDR3 with reference TRBV5-6 and TRBJ1-5 gives the whole variable domain DAGVTQSPTHLIKTRGQQVTLRCSPKSGHDTVSWYQQALGQGPQFIFQYYEEEERQRGNFPDRFSGHQFPNYSSELNVNALLLGDSALYLCASSWGGVGQPQHFGDGTRLSIL.

This clone was found once. The chain couples TRBV4-2 to TRBJ2-1; a possible D gene is TRBD2 (5 bases). Germline V CDR1 and CDR2: LGHNA, YNFKEQ. There are 18 residues in the CDR3. V dropped 3 bases and J dropped 1 base, with 19 bases sitting between them. The CDR3 DNA follows: TGTGCCAGCAGCCACCCGGACTCACCCTCCCCTTCCTACAATGAGCAGTTCTTC. Translation: CASSHPDSPSPSYNEQFF.

The chain joins TRBV5-4 to TRBJ2-1; D is possibly TRBD2 (7 bases). The CDR3 runs 14 residues. Trimming shortened V by 4 bases and J by 0 bases, and 8 bases separated the two germline ends. Germline V gives CDR1 SGHNT, CDR2 YYREEE (reference sequence). The CDR3 region is CASSGGASYNEQFF. Here the CDR3 DNA reads TGTGCCAGCAGCGGGGGGGCCTCCTACAATGAGCAGTTCTTC.

The J gene is TRBJ1-4, the V gene TRBV19; 9 bases are a match to TRBD1. The CDR3 consists of 15 residues. The J segment lost 7 bases and the V segment lost 2 bases, leaving 5 bases of the junction unmatched. Germline assignment: CDR1 LNHDA and CDR2 SQIVND (reference sequence). The CDR3 spells CASSIKRQGGEKLFF. The CDR3 nucleotides read TGTGCCAGTAGTATAAAGCGACAGGGGGGTGAAAAACTGTTTTTT.

The gene calls are TRBV21-1 and TRBJ2-1; TRBD2, as called in the table, went unchecked against the DNA. TRBV21-1 is shown as a pseudogene. CDR3 length equals 17 residues. The CDR3 reads CASSKLRSLARHNEQFF. The CDR3, as DNA: TGTGCCAGCAGCAAACTGAGGTCACTGGCTCGCCACAATGAGCAGTTCTTC.

This chain connects TRBV15 to TRBJ2-1, with a possible D match to TRBD2 (5 bases). Trimming removed 5 bases at V and 2 bases at J, with 7 bases between. This CDR3 is 13 amino acids long. Germline values: CDR1 LNHNV, CDR2 YYDKDF (reference sequence). CDR3 sequence reads: CATSLRAYNEQFF. The CDR3 bases are TGTGCCACCAGCTTGAGGGCCTACAATGAGCAGTTCTTC.

This rearrangement joins TRBV25-1 to TRBJ2-3; 7 positions agree with TRBD2. The germline V gene has CDR1 MGHDK and CDR2 SYGVNS. The length of the CDR3 is 12 residues. V lost 8 bases and J lost 4; bases outside the gene matches: 3. CDR3 bases: TGTGCCAGCGAGCGGGGCCCAGATACGCAGTATTTT. This encodes CASERGPDTQYF. The variable domain in full, completed from reference TRBV25-1 and TRBJ2-3, reads EADIYQTPRYLVIGTGKKITLECSQTMGHDKMYWYQQDPGMELHLIHYSYGVNSTEKGDLSSESTVSRIRTEHFPLTLESARPSHTSQYLCASERGPDTQYFGPGTRLTVL.